This T cell receptor beta chain is from a study of T cell responses to AZD1222 COVID-19 vaccine. General observations from the study: Breadth and depth of Spike-specific TCRs rose after two AZD1222 doses.

Points on this clone: Its antigen remains unknown.

This CDR3 is 15 amino acids long. Trimming stripped 5 bases from V and 3 bases from J, with 16 bases between. Germline values: CDR1 LGHNT, CDR2 FRNRAP. It was second doses at about 4 or about 12 weeks that were pooled. TCRdb's copy holds only in-frame clones and misses some; the assay was immunoSEQ multiplex PCR. Altogether 150,000 to 200,000 clones are present, around 85% being singletons, with the ten largest covering approximately 0.97%. Source: peripheral blood, taken 28 days after the second AZD1222 dose. The receptor was isolated from an adult who received the AZD1222 COVID-19 vaccine. The chain has TRBV12-5 and TRBJ1-1; D is ambiguous. The CDR3 region has the DNA TGTGCTAGTGGTCTCGGTTTATCCGGCGACACTGAAGCTTTCTTT. Translated, it gives CASGLGLSGDTEAFF.